The present T cell receptor (beta chain) was sequenced within a study of blood T cell repertoires in COVID-19 (dated by TCRdb to 2018 to 2020). Notes on the research overall: Samples covering the acute and convalescent phases of COVID-19 were provided by collaborators in the United States, Italy and Spain. The prospective study material was composed of cDNA or gDNA derived from T cells, B-cell-depleted T cells, or PBMCs. The dataset comprised deeply sampled blood TCRbeta repertoires from subjects exposed to, actively infected with, or recovered from COVID-19. A freely available public database, intended as a resource for researchers studying the immune response to SARS-CoV-2, is where the repertoires were released. Samples were obtained from the ongoing ImmuneRACE study (first 160 participants) and from 950 to 1,500 subjects provided by 6 global collaborators. The sample metadata nearly always contained a de-identified subject ID, COVID-19 status, age in years and sex. HLA class I and class II types, where available, came from metadata supplied by the sample provider rather than from assay-based typing.

Each collaborating institution followed its own protocols to collect whole blood in K2EDTA tubes. Collaborator samples were shipped for TCRbeta analysis as frozen whole blood, isolated PBMCs, or DNA extracted from either sample type. Results the study describes overall, beyond this receptor: Clinical and demographic metadata were provided uncurated, with the amount varying by source and participant.

Taken from cysteine to phenylalanine, the CDR3 has 14 residues. The entry retains the CDR3 DNA only, 42 bases that are in frame from base 1. Compared with germline, V lacks 10 bases and J lacks 2 bases; bases without a gene match: 10. The germline V gene sets CDR1 to MDHEN and CDR2 to SYDVKM. Concerning this clone: There is no known antigen for this receptor. No base quality information exists; no much larger clone differs at one position.

TCRbeta CDR3 regions were amplified from genomic DNA using the immunoSEQ Assay, a bias-controlled multiplex PCR. Per the original workflow: The number of nucleated cells in each sample was estimated from the amplification of reference gene primers within the assay. Sequence reads were collapsed and filtered to measure the absolute abundance of every unique TCRbeta CDR3 rearrangement. For each sample, productive Simpson clonality was calculated as the square root of Simpson's diversity index over productive rearrangements. The table was pulled from immuneACCESS by TCRdb, which kept in-frame rearrangements only. Such tables lose some clones; where checked, under half of the loss comes from unresolved V genes, and the rest has no known cause. The DNA was the basis for D and trimming; V, J and clone size are from that table. In this sample the table shows 150,000 to 200,000 clones, roughly 86% of which occur a single time. Around 7% of the sample lies in the top ten.

The specimen was peripheral blood. The receptor comes from a woman older than 75 in a cohort sampled during active or convalescent COVID-19. The chain is assembled from TRBV28 and TRBJ2-5, with 7 central nucleotides matching TRBD1. The CDR3 region reads CATLESGGQETQYF. The base sequence is TGTGCCACCCTTGAATCAGGGGGACAAGAGACCCAGTACTTC.